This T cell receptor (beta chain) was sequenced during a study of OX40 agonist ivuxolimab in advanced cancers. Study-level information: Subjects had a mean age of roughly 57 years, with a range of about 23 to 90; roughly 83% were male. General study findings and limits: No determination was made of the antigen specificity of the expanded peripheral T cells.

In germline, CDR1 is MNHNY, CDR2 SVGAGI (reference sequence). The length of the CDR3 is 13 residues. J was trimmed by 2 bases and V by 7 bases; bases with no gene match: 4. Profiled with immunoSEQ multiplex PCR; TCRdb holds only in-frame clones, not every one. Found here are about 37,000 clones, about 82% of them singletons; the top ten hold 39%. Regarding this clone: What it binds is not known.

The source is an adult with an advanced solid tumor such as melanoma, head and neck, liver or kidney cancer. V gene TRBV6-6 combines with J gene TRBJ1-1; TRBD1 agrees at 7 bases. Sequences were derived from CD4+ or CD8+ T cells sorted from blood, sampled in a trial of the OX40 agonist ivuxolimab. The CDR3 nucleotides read TGTGCCAGCACTAACAGGGGCAACACTGAAGCTTTCTTT. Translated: CASTNRGNTEAFF.